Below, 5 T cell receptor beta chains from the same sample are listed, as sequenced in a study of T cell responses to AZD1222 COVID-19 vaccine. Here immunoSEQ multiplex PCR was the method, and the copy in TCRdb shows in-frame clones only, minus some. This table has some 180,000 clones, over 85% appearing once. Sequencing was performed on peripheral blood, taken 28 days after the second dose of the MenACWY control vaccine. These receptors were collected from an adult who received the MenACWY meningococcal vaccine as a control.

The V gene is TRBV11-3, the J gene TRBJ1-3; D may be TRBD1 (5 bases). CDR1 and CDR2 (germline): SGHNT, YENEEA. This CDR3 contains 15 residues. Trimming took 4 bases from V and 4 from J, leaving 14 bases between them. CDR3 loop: CASSSDPEGGNTIYF. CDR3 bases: TGTGCCAGCAGCTCAGACCCAGAGGGGGGAAACACCATATATTTT.

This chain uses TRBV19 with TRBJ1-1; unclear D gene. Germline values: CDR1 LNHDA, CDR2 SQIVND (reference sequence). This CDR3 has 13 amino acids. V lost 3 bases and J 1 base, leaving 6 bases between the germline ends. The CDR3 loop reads CASSIRQNTEAFF. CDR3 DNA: TGTGCCAGTAGTATCAGACAGAACACTGAAGCTTTCTTT.

The CDR3 bases are TGTGCCAGTAGTATATGGAAAGTGAGGGCCTATGGCTACACCTTC. Translated: CASSIWKVRAYGYTF. This chain connects TRBV19 to TRBJ1-2, with D uncertain. With 2 bases removed from V and 4 bases from J, the gap between germline ends came to 14 bases. Germline V gene data show CDR1 as LNHDA and CDR2 as SQIVND (reference sequence). This CDR3 is built from 15 residues.

CDR3 in DNA: TGTGCCAGCAGCCAATTTGGGGTTAGCCCGGATACGCAGTATTTT. This sequence encodes CASSQFGVSPDTQYF. The gene calls are TRBV6-5 and TRBJ2-3; D unresolved. Germline V gives CDR1 MNHEY, CDR2 SVGAGI. The CDR3 is 15 residues long. V lost 6 bases, J lost 6 bases, and 19 bases lay in between.

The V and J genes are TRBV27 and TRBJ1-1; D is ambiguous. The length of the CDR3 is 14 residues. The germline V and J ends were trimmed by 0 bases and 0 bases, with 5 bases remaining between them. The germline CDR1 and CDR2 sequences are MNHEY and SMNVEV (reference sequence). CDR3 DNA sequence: TGTGCCAGCAGTTTATCGGGGTTGAACACTGAAGCTTTCTTT. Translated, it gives CASSLSGLNTEAFF.